Sequencing of this T cell receptor beta chain was carried out in a study of T cells in localized non-small cell lung cancer. Data came from immunoSEQ multiplex PCR; TCRdb stores just in-frame clones and leaves some out. The sample lists about 36,000 clones; around nine tenths were seen once. CDR3 length: 18 residues. Germline V gives CDR1 MGHRA, CDR2 YSYEKL. Trimming took 4 bases from V and 0 from J; bases not matched to a gene: 8. Study-wide findings and caveats: Maximal T cell clonality occurred in uninvolved adjacent lung, with tumor ranking below it.

As to this clone: Its antigen is still unknown.

This chain joins TRBV4-1 and TRBJ2-1; 11 nucleotides agree with TRBD2. This TCR came from a woman aged 35 to 75 with stage I lung adenocarcinoma. The sample in question was peripheral blood, obtained before any cancer treatment. CDR3 nucleotide sequence: TGCGCCAGCAGCCGAGGACTAGCGGGTGGGAGCTCCTACAATGAGCAGTTCTTC. Protein: CASSRGLAGGSSYNEQFF.